This T cell receptor (beta chain) was sequenced in a study of identical twins. The CDR3 length is 14 residues. Germline V gene data show CDR1 as SGHAT and CDR2 as FQNNGV. The ends were cut back, 4 bases at V and 12 bases at J, with 19 bases in the middle. TCRdb reanalysed the 5' RACE reads using MiXCR and keeps one entry per CDR3 protein. The sample comprises some 590,000 distinct CDR3 sequences, 9.6% of which are singletons, and approximately 3.2% rests with the top ten. The sample was also reused in another study, on yellow fever vaccine responses in identical twins.

This clonotype originated in a young woman in good health. The V call is TRBV11-2, the J call TRBJ2-1; D is perhaps TRBD1 (6 bases). Sequencing used PBMCs. This CDR3 is CASSSGQWGNRQFF. In DNA form, the CDR3 reads TGTGCCAGCAGCTCTGGACAGTGGGGCAATAGGCAGTTCTTC.